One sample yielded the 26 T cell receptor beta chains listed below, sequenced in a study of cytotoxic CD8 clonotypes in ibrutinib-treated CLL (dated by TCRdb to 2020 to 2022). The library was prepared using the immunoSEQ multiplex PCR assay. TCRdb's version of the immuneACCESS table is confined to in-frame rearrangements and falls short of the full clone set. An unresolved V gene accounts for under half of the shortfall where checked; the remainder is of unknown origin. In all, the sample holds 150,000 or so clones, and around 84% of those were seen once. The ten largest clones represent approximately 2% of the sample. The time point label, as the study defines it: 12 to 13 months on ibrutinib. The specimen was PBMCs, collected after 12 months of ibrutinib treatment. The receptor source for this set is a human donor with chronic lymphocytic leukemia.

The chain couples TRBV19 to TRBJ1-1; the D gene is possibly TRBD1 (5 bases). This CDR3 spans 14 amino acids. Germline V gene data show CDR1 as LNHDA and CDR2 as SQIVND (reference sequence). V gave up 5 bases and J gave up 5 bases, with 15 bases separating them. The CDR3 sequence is CASSVTPRGTEAFF. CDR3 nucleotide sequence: TGTGCCAGTAGTGTCACCCCGAGGGGAACTGAAGCTTTCTTT.

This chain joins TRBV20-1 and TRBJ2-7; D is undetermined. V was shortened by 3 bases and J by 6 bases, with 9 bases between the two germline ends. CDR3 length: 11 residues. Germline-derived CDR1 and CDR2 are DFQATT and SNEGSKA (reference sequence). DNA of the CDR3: TGCAGTGCTAGGCTTCCCCCCGAGCAGTACTTC. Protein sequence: CSARLPPEQYF.

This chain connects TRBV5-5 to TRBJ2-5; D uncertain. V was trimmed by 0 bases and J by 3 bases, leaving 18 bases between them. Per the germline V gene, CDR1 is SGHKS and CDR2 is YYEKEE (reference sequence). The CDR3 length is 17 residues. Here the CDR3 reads CASSLANIFLTKETQYF. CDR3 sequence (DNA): TGTGCCAGCAGCTTGGCCAACATCTTCCTCACGAAAGAGACCCAGTACTTC. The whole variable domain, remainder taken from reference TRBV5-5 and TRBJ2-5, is DAGVTQSPTHLIKTRGQQVTLRCSPISGHKSVSWYQQVLGQGPQFIFQYYEKEERGRGNFPDRFSARQFPNYSSELNVNALLLGDSALYLCASSLANIFLTKETQYFGPGTRLLVL.

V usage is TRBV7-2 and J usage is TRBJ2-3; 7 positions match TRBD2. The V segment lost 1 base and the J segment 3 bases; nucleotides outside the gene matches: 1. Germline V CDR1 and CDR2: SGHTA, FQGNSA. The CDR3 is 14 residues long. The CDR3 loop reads CASSLGTRTDTQYF. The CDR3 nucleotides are TGTGCCAGCAGCTTAGGGACTAGAACAGATACGCAGTATTTT.

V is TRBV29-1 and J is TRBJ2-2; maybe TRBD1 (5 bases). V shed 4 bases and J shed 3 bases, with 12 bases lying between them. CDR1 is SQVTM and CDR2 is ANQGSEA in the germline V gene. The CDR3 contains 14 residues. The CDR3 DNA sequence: TGCAGCGTTGCACGACAGCAGCACACCGGGGAGCTGTTTTTT. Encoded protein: CSVARQQHTGELFF.

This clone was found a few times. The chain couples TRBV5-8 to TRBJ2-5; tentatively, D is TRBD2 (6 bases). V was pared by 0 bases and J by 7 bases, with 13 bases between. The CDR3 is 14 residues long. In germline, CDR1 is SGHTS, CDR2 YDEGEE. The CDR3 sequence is CASSLERAGGTQYF. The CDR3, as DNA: TGTGCCAGCAGCTTGGAGAGGGCCGGGGGGACCCAGTACTTC.

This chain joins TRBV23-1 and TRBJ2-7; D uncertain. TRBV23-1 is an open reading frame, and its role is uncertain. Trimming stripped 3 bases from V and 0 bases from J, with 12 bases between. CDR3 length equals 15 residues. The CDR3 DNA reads TGCGCCAGCAGTCAGAACAGTCGTGCCTCCTACGAGCAGTACTTC. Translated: CASSQNSRASYEQYF.

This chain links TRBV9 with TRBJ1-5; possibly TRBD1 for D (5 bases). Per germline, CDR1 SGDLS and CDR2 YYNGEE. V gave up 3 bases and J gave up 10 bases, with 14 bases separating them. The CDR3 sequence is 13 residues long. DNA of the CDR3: TGTGCCAGCAGCGGAGGCATCCGGGACCCCCAGCATTTT. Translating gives CASSGGIRDPQHF.

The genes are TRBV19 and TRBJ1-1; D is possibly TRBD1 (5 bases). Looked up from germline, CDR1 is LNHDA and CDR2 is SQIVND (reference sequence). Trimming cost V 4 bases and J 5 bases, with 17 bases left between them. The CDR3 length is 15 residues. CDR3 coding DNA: TGTGCCAGTAGTAGGACCCTCCAGGGAGGGACTGAAGCTTTCTTT. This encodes CASSRTLQGGTEAFF.

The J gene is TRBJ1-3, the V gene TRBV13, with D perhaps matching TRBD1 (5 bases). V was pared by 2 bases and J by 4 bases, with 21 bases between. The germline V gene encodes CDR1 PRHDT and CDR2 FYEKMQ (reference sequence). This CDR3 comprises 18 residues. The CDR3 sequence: CASSLKAFVGGLGNTIYF. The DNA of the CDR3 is TGTGCCAGCAGCTTAAAGGCCTTCGTTGGGGGACTCGGAAACACCATATATTTT.

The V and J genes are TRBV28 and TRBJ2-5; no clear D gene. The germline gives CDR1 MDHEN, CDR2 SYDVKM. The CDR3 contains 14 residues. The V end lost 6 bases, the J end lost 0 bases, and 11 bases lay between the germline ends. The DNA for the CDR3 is TGTGCCAGCAGACTGGCATACTACCAAGAGACCCAGTACTTC. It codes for CASRLAYYQETQYF.

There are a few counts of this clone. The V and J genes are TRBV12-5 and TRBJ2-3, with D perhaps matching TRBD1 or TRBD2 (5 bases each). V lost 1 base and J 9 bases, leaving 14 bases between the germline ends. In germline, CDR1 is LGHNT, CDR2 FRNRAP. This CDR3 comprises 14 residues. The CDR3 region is CASGLGSVRDTQYF. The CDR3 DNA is TGTGCTAGTGGTTTGGGCTCGGTCAGGGACACGCAGTATTTT.

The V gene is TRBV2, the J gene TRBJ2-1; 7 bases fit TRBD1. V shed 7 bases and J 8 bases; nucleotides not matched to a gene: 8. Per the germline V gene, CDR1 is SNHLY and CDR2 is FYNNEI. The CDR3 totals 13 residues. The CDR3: CASNPDRAHEQFF. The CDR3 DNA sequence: TGTGCCAGCAATCCCGACAGGGCCCATGAGCAGTTCTTC.

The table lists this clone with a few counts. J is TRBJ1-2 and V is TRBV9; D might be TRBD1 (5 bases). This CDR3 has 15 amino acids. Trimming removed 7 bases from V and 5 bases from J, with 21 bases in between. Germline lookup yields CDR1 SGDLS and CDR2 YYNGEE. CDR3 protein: CASADGGPLGYGYTF. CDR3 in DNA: TGTGCCAGCGCCGATGGGGGACCCCTGGGGTATGGCTACACCTTC.

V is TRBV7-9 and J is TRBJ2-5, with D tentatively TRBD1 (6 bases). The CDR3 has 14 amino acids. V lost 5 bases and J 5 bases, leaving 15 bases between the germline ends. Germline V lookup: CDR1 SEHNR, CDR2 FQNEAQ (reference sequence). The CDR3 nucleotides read TGTGCCAGCAGCCCAGGGGCATCGGGGGAGACCCAGTACTTC. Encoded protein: CASSPGASGETQYF.

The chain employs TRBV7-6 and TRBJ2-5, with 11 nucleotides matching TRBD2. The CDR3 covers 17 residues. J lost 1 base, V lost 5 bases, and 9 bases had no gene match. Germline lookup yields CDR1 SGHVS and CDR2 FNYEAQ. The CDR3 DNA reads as TGTGCCAGCAGCCGACCCCGACTAGCGGGACTCCAAGAGACCCAGTACTTC. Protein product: CASSRPRLAGLQETQYF.

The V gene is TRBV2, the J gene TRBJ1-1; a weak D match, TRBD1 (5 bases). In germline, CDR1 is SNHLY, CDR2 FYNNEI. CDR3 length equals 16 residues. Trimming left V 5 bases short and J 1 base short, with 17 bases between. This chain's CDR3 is CASSQNPGLRNTEAFF. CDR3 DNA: TGTGCCAGCAGTCAAAATCCGGGACTTAGGAACACTGAAGCTTTCTTT.

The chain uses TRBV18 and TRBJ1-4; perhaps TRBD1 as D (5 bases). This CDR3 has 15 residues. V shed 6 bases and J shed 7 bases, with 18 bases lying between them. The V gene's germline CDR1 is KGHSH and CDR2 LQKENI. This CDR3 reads CASSRREGSGEKLFF. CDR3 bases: TGTGCCAGCTCCCGCAGGGAGGGATCCGGTGAAAAACTGTTTTTT.

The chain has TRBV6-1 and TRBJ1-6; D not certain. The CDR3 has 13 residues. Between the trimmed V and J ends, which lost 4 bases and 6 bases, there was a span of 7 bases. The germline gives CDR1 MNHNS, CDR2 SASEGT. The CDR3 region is CASSVGSNSPLHF. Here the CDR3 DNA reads TGTGCCAGCAGTGTTGGGAGTAATTCACCCCTCCACTTT.

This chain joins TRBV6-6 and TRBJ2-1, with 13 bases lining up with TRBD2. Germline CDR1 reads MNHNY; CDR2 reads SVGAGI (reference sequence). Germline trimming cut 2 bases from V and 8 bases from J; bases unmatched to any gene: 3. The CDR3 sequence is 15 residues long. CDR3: CASSYMGLAGYEQFF. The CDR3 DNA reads TGTGCCAGCAGTTACATGGGACTAGCGGGATATGAGCAGTTCTTC.

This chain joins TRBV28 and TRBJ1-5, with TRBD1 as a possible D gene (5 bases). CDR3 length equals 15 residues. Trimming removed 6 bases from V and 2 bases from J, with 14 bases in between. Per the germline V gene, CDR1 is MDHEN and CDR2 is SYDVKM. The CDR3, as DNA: TGTGCCAGCAGGGTTGGGGGGACGGGCAATCAGCCCCAGCATTTT. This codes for CASRVGGTGNQPQHF. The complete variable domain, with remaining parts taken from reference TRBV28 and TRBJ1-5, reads DVKVTQSSRYLVKRTGEKVFLECVQDMDHENMFWYRQDPGLGLRLIYFSYDVKMKEKGDIPEGYSVSREKKERFSLILESASTNQTSMYLCASRVGGTGNQPQHFGDGTRLSIL.

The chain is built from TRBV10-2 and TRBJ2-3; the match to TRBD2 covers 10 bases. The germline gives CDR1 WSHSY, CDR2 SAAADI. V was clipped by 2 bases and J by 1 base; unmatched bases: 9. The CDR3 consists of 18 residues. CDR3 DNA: TGCGCCAGCAGTGAGAAGCTAGCGGGGGTCTTCGGCACAGATACGCAGTATTTT. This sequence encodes CASSEKLAGVFGTDTQYF.

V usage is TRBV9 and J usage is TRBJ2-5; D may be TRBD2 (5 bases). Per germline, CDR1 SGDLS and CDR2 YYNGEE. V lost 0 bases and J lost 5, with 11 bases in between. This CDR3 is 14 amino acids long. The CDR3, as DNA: TGTGCCAGCAGCGTAGATCAACGGAGGGAGACCCAGTACTTC. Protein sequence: CASSVDQRRETQYF.

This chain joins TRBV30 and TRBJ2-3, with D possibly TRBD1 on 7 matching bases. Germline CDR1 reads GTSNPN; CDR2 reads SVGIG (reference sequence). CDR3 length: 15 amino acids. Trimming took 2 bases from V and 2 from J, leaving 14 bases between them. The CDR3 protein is CAWSSGDSITDTQYF. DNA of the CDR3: TGTGCCTGGAGTTCGGGGGACAGTATCACAGATACGCAGTATTTT.

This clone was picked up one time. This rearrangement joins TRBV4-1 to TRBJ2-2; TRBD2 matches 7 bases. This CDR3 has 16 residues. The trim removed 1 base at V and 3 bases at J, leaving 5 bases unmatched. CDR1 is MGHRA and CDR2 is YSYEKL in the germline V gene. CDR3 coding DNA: TGCGCCAGCAGCCAAGTTAAAACTAGCGACACCGGGGAGCTGTTTTTT. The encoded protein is CASSQVKTSDTGELFF.

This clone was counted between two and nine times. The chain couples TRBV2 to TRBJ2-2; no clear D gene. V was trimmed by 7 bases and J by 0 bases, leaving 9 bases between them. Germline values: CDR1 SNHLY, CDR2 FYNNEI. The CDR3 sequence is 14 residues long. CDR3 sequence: CASTTQSNTGELFF. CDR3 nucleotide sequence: TGTGCCAGCACTACTCAGTCGAACACCGGGGAGCTGTTTTTT.